This T cell receptor beta chain was profiled in a study of T cell responses to AZD1222 COVID-19 vaccine. Study in general: Analysis merged second doses at about 4 or about 12 weeks.

Study observations and caveats: Within unmutated variant regions lay the reported targets of nearly half of spike-specific TCRs. Seropositive status at baseline applied to only five or six AZD1222 recipients. Possibly, clonal diversity was underestimated; donors were largely white British and included more females.

Of note for this clone: Its antigen is undetermined.

The CDR3 spans 12 residues. Germline V CDR1 and CDR2: SEHNR, FQNEAQ (reference sequence). Trimming pared 5 bases from V and 4 bases from J, leaving 9 bases between. The repertoire was sequenced with immunoSEQ multiplex PCR; TCRdb's copy has only in-frame clones and lacks some. Of around 94,000 clones in the sample, approximately 91% were seen once. The source was peripheral blood, collected on day 0 of AZD1222 vaccination. This chain links TRBV7-9 with TRBJ2-7; no firm D call. The clonotype comes from an adult in good health. CDR3 residues: CASSAALYEQYF. The CDR3 DNA follows: TGTGCCAGCAGCGCGGCTTTATACGAGCAGTACTTC. The complete variable domain, with remaining parts taken from reference TRBV7-9 and TRBJ2-7, reads DTGVSQNPRHKITKRGQNVTFRCDPISEHNRLYWYRQTLGQGPEFLTYFQNEAQLEKSRLLSDRFSAERPKGSFSTLEIQRTEQGDSAMYLCASSAALYEQYFGPGTRLTVT.